The 16 T cell receptor beta chains given below trace back to one sample, sequenced in a study of cytomegalovirus exposure and HLA in healthy donors. A multiplex PCR was run with 60 Vbeta primers and 13 Jbeta primers. The protocol was immunoSEQ multiplex PCR, while the TCRdb copy is restricted to in-frame clones and leaves out a portion. The sample lists 75,000 to 100,000 clones, around 77% occurring once. Sequenced: PBMCs. These receptors originate from a middle-aged man in good health and CMV-seronegative.

The J gene is TRBJ2-7, the V gene TRBV30, with 8 positions matching TRBD2. The CDR3 is made up of 16 amino acids. CDR1 and CDR2 (germline): GTSNPN, SVGIG (reference sequence). The ends lost 4 bases at V and 0 bases at J; junction bases unmatched: 11. The CDR3, as DNA: TGTGCCTGGAACCCATCCCGGGGGGGAAACTCCTACGAGCAGTACTTC. This codes for CAWNPSRGGNSYEQYF.

In this sample, this clone turned up once. The chain links TRBV28 to TRBJ1-5; D is unclear. With 9 bases removed from V and 6 bases from J, the gap between germline ends came to 12 bases. CDR1 is MDHEN, CDR2 SYDVKM, per germline. There are 12 residues in the CDR3. CDR3 bases: TGTGCCAGTAGGACTGGGATTCAGCCCCAGCATTTT. Translated, it gives CASRTGIQPQHF.

Note on this clone: The sample has other DNA sequences that encode this CDR3 too. The V and J genes are TRBV2 and TRBJ2-7; 9 nucleotides agree with TRBD2. With V trimmed by 4 bases and J by 2 bases, 0 bases remained unmatched. Germline V gives CDR1 SNHLY, CDR2 FYNNEI. This CDR3 is built from 13 residues. The CDR3 DNA sequence: TGTGCCAGCAGTGGACTAGCGGCCTACGAGCAGTACTTC. It specifies CASSGLAAYEQYF. Drawing the rest from reference TRBV2 and TRBJ2-7, the complete variable domain is EPEVTQTPSHQVTQMGQEVILRCVPISNHLYFYWYRQILGQKVEFLVSFYNNEISEKSEIFDDQFSVERPDGSNFTLKIRSTKLEDSAMYFCASSGLAAYEQYFGPGTRLTVT.

The chain combines TRBV5-1 with TRBJ1-2; D ambiguous. This CDR3 region has 16 residues. Deletions cut 0 bases from V and 2 bases from J, with 14 bases between. Germline assignment: CDR1 SGHRS and CDR2 YFSETQ. CDR3 loop: CASSLADTRRNYGYTF. The CDR3 DNA sequence: TGCGCCAGCAGCTTGGCCGACACAAGGAGGAACTATGGCTACACCTTC.

The chain couples TRBV6-6 to TRBJ1-1; 8 bases are a match to TRBD1. CDR1 is MNHNY and CDR2 is SVGAGI in the germline V gene (reference sequence). Losses at the gene ends were 2 bases for V and 4 bases for J; bases not matched to a gene: 6. The CDR3 is 15 amino acids. The CDR3 DNA reads TGTGCCAGCAGTTACGCAGGGGGCAAGGGCACTGAAGCTTTCTTT. It codes for CASSYAGGKGTEAFF.

This chain uses TRBV5-6 with TRBJ1-1, with D hard to call. Trimming removed 2 bases at V and 4 bases at J, with 12 bases between. CDR1 is SGHDT, CDR2 YYEEEE, per germline. CDR3 length: 14 residues. CDR3 sequence reads: CASSFPTGSTEAFF. The DNA of the CDR3 is TGTGCCAGCAGCTTTCCGACCGGGTCCACTGAAGCTTTCTTT.

V and J are TRBV2 and TRBJ2-7; TRBD2 agrees at 8 bases. CDR3 length equals 16 residues. Germline lookup yields CDR1 SNHLY and CDR2 FYNNEI. V trimming: 2 bases; J trimming: 1 base; junction bases outside the gene matches: 7. The CDR3 reads CASSERGGRISYEQYF. The CDR3 nucleotides read TGTGCCAGCAGTGAAAGGGGCGGGAGGATTTCCTACGAGCAGTACTTC.

The chain joins TRBV11-2 to TRBJ2-3; D may be TRBD1 (6 bases). V was shortened by 2 bases and J by 1 base, with 10 bases between the two germline ends. CDR3 length equals 15 residues. CDR1 is SGHAT, CDR2 FQNNGV, per germline. The chain's CDR3 is CASSLTRTGTDTQYF. The CDR3 DNA reads as TGTGCCAGCAGCTTAACCAGGACAGGCACAGATACGCAGTATTTT.

This chain connects TRBV9 to TRBJ2-2; TRBD2 matches at 11 bases. V gave up 2 bases and J gave up 4 bases; unmatched junction bases: 4. The germline gives CDR1 SGDLS, CDR2 YYNGEE. The CDR3 totals 16 residues. This CDR3 is CASSVSSGGLTGELFF. The CDR3 DNA reads as TGTGCCAGCAGCGTGTCTAGCGGGGGGCTCACCGGGGAGCTGTTTTTT.

This sequence joins TRBV14 and TRBJ2-1; the D gene is possibly TRBD1 (5 bases). Germline lookup yields CDR1 SGHDN and CDR2 FVKESK. Trimming left V 10 bases short and J 4 bases short, with 14 bases between. The CDR3 has 13 amino acids. CDR3 region: CATAKGKYNEQFF. The CDR3 region has the DNA TGTGCCACCGCCAAGGGGAAATACAATGAGCAGTTCTTC.

The rearrangement uses TRBV7-9 and TRBJ1-1; D is undetermined. The CDR3 runs 16 residues. V lost 5 bases and J 1 base, leaving 17 bases between the germline ends. Germline V gene lookup returns CDR1 SEHNR and CDR2 FQNEAQ (reference sequence). This chain's CDR3 is CASSPLGRAKNTEAFF. The CDR3 DNA sequence: TGTGCCAGCAGCCCCCTTGGGAGAGCGAAGAACACTGAAGCTTTCTTT.

The gene calls are TRBV11-2 and TRBJ1-1, with D unclear. Germline CDR1 and CDR2: SGHAT and FQNNGV. Trimming pared 1 base from V and 1 base from J, leaving 13 bases between. CDR3 length: 16 amino acids. CDR3 sequence reads: CASSLGQAITNTEAFF. CDR3 bases: TGTGCCAGCAGCTTAGGGCAGGCGATAACGAACACTGAAGCTTTCTTT.

The V gene is TRBV4-1, the J gene TRBJ1-1; 7 bases match TRBD1. CDR3 length: 14 amino acids. Germline-derived CDR1 and CDR2 are MGHRA and YSYEKL. V trimming: 1 base; J trimming: 4 bases; junction bases outside the gene matches: 3. The CDR3 DNA reads TGCGCCAGCAGCCAAGCCGCAGGGGGCACTGAAGCTTTCTTT. This encodes CASSQAAGGTEAFF.

The chain uses TRBV7-9 and TRBJ1-2; D ambiguous. V was trimmed by 1 base and J by 7 bases, leaving 7 bases between them. Germline CDR1 and CDR2: SEHNR and FQNEAQ (reference sequence). The CDR3 extends over 12 amino acids. The CDR3 is CASSLDSIGYTF. Here the CDR3 DNA reads TGTGCCAGCAGCTTAGACAGCATTGGCTACACCTTC.

In nucleotides, the CDR3 is TGTGCCAGCAGGAACAGGGGGCAAGCGAACACTGAAGCTTTCTTT. It codes for CASRNRGQANTEAFF. V usage is TRBV28 and J usage is TRBJ1-1; TRBD1 matches at 9 bases. Germline CDR1 is MDHEN and CDR2 is SYDVKM. V lost 6 bases and J lost 1; bases outside the gene matches: 6. CDR3 length: 15 amino acids.

This sequence joins TRBV30 and TRBJ1-1, with D unclear. Germline V gene sequence: CDR1 GTSNPN, CDR2 SVGIG (reference sequence). V was clipped by 4 bases and J by 1 base, with 10 bases between them. This CDR3 is 13 amino acids long. CDR3: CAWTVQENTEAFF. The CDR3 DNA reads TGTGCCTGGACGGTGCAGGAGAACACTGAAGCTTTCTTT.